One and the same sample provided the 17 T cell receptor beta chains below, sequenced in a study of shared clonotypes between healthy human individuals. TCRdb's table, derived via immunoSEQ multiplex PCR, lists solely in-frame clones and lacks some. The sample holds a few hundred thousand clones, around 97% seen once. Specimen: naive CD4+ T cells sorted from blood. The subset: CD45RA+ positively selected. All receptors come from a woman aged 25 to 39 in good health.

V and J are TRBV9 and TRBJ2-7; 9 bases line up with TRBD1. Germline CDR1 reads SGDLS; CDR2 reads YYNGEE. J lost 4 bases, V lost 0 bases, and 5 bases had no gene match. The CDR3 consists of 15 residues. This chain's CDR3 is CASSVEGTGIYEQYF. The CDR3 bases are TGTGCCAGCAGCGTAGAAGGGACAGGGATATACGAGCAGTACTTC.

The chain uses TRBV10-2 and TRBJ1-6; D uncertain. This CDR3 has 14 residues. Germline CDR1 reads WSHSY; CDR2 reads SAAADI. The germline V and J ends were trimmed by 3 bases and 10 bases, with 13 bases remaining between them. The CDR3 region has the DNA TGCGCCAGCAGTGAAGGGAAACGGCACTCACCCCTCCACTTT. Translation gives CASSEGKRHSPLHF.

The chain links TRBV12-5 to TRBJ2-7; the match to TRBD1 covers 9 bases. The CDR3 has 16 amino acids. The V and J ends lost 1 base and 6 bases, in that order; junction bases with no gene match: 10. Germline loops: CDR1 LGHNT, CDR2 FRNRAP. CDR3 nucleotides: TGTGCTAGTGGTTTGGACCGGGACAGGGAAGGAGGCGAGCAGTACTTC. Amino acid sequence: CASGLDRDREGGEQYF.

This clone came up once. The chain employs TRBV28 and TRBJ2-3, with 9 bases that match TRBD1. Germline V CDR1 and CDR2: MDHEN, SYDVKM. J lost 4 bases, V lost 4 bases, and 3 bases had no gene match. The CDR3 length is 14 residues. For the CDR3, the DNA is TGTGCCAGCAGTTCCGGACAGGGGCCAGATACGCAGTATTTT. As protein: CASSSGQGPDTQYF.

The chain carries TRBV28 and TRBJ2-1; perhaps TRBD2 as D (7 bases). V lost 5 bases and J 4 bases, leaving 18 bases between the germline ends. Germline loops: CDR1 MDHEN, CDR2 SYDVKM. This CDR3 is 16 amino acids long. The CDR3 region is CASSPSGGLGYNEQFF. DNA of the CDR3: TGTGCCAGCAGTCCCTCCGGGGGGCTAGGGTACAATGAGCAGTTCTTC.

V gene TRBV5-1 combines with J gene TRBJ2-2; 9 bases fit TRBD2. V shed 7 bases, J shed 2 bases, and the junction held 6 bases outside the gene matches. Germline assignment: CDR1 SGHRS and CDR2 YFSETQ. The CDR3 sequence is 15 residues long. This chain's CDR3 is CASGRLAANTGELFF. The CDR3 DNA follows: TGCGCCAGCGGAAGACTAGCGGCAAACACCGGGGAGCTGTTTTTT.

This chain joins TRBV6-5 and TRBJ1-1, with 10 bases that match TRBD1. The CDR3 contains 14 residues. Losses at the gene ends were 5 bases for V and 4 bases for J; bases not matched to a gene: 4. In germline, CDR1 is MNHEY, CDR2 SVGAGI. The CDR3 reads CASSRGQGTTEAFF. The CDR3 coding sequence is TGTGCCAGCAGTCGGGGACAGGGGACCACTGAAGCTTTCTTT.

This chain links TRBV5-1 with TRBJ2-3; no reliable D call. The V gene's germline CDR1 is SGHRS and CDR2 YFSETQ. There are 14 residues in the CDR3. Trimming removed 6 bases at V and 0 bases at J, with 11 bases between. The CDR3 is CASMGGPSTDTQYF. CDR3 DNA: TGCGCCAGCATGGGCGGCCCTAGCACAGATACGCAGTATTTT. The whole variable domain, remainder taken from reference TRBV5-1 and TRBJ2-3, is KAGVTQTPRYLIKTRGQQVTLSCSPISGHRSVSWYQQTPGQGLQFLFEYFSETQRNKGNFPGRFSGRQFSNSRSEMNVSTLELGDSALYLCASMGGPSTDTQYFGPGTRLTVL.

The J gene is TRBJ1-4, the V gene TRBV19; 8 bases match TRBD1. The germline V gene encodes CDR1 LNHDA and CDR2 SQIVND (reference sequence). V shed 5 bases and J 8 bases; nucleotides not matched to a gene: 7. This CDR3 is built from 14 residues. CDR3 in DNA: TGTGCCAGTAGTCCAGGGGGCGCTTTGGAAAAACTGTTTTTT. Translating gives CASSPGGALEKLFF.

The rearrangement links TRBV10-3 to TRBJ1-2, with D possibly TRBD1 on 6 matching bases. CDR3 length: 16 amino acids. V was clipped by 6 bases and J by 1 base, with 18 bases between them. Germline V lookup: CDR1 ENHRY, CDR2 SYGVKD. In DNA, the CDR3 is TGTGCCATCAGGTTTTTTGGAGGGGGAGGTAACTATGGCTACACCTTC. Its protein product is CAIRFFGGGGNYGYTF.

For this clone: Relative to the germline gene, one junction end is altered; a read error may explain this. The J gene is TRBJ1-5, the V gene TRBV28; 7 nucleotides agree with TRBD1. CDR1 is MDHEN, CDR2 SYDVKM, per germline. The CDR3 contains 14 residues. The chain's CDR3 is CASKLDRVGQAQHF. CDR3 coding DNA: TGTGCCAGCAAACTCGACAGGGTGGGTCAGGCCCAGCATTTT.

This chain uses TRBV7-9 with TRBJ2-2; 14 nucleotides line up with TRBD2. Germline V gene sequence: CDR1 SEHNR, CDR2 FQNEAQ (reference sequence). V lost 5 bases, J lost 3 bases, and 2 bases stayed unmatched. The CDR3 is 16 amino acids. DNA of the CDR3: TGTGCCAGCAGCCTGGGACTAGCGGGAGACACCGGGGAGCTGTTTTTT. As protein: CASSLGLAGDTGELFF.

The chain has TRBV10-1 and TRBJ1-4, with D hard to call. With 2 bases removed from V and 4 bases from J, the gap between germline ends came to 8 bases. The germline gives CDR1 WNHNN, CDR2 SYGVQD (reference sequence). The CDR3 loop spans 14 amino acids. The CDR3 nucleotides are TGCGCCAGCAGTGAGAGTCAGGATAATGAAAAACTGTTTTTT. Amino acids: CASSESQDNEKLFF.

The CDR3: CASSLYGQQKYEQYF. For the CDR3, the DNA is TGTGCCAGCAGTTTATATGGACAACAAAAGTACGAGCAGTACTTC. This sequence joins TRBV28 and TRBJ2-7; maybe TRBD1 (5 bases). The germline V gene has CDR1 MDHEN and CDR2 SYDVKM. Trimming cost V 1 base and J 4 bases, with 14 bases left between them. There are 15 residues in the CDR3. Drawing the rest from reference TRBV28 and TRBJ2-7, the complete variable domain is DVKVTQSSRYLVKRTGEKVFLECVQDMDHENMFWYRQDPGLGLRLIYFSYDVKMKEKGDIPEGYSVSREKKERFSLILESASTNQTSMYLCASSLYGQQKYEQYFGPGTRLTVT.

J is TRBJ2-3 and V is TRBV19, with 7 bases lining up with TRBD2. J was trimmed by 2 bases and V by 2 bases; bases with no gene match: 10. CDR3 length: 17 amino acids. CDR1 and CDR2 from the germline V gene are LNHDA and SQIVND (reference sequence). As DNA, the CDR3 is TGTGCCAGTAGTATACGGGGCCGGGGGGATTTCACAGATACGCAGTATTTT. This translates into CASSIRGRGDFTDTQYF. The full variable domain, its missing parts supplied by reference TRBV19 and TRBJ2-3, is DGGITQSPKYLFRKEGQNVTLSCEQNLNHDAMYWYRQDPGQGLRLIYYSQIVNDFQKGDIAEGYSVSREKKESFPLTVTSAQKNPTAFYLCASSIRGRGDFTDTQYFGPGTRLTVL.

This rearrangement joins TRBV2 to TRBJ2-5; no firm D call. Germline V lookup: CDR1 SNHLY, CDR2 FYNNEI. V was pared by 4 bases and J by 5 bases, with 11 bases between. This CDR3 is 13 amino acids long. CDR3 in DNA: TGTGCCAGCAGTGGCCCGCCCAGGGAGACCCAGTACTTC. It specifies CASSGPPRETQYF.

CDR3 nucleotide sequence: TGTGCCAGTACTCCACAGGGACCGGCCCAGCCCCAGCATTTT. It is translated as CASTPQGPAQPQHF. This chain links TRBV19 with TRBJ1-5, with D perhaps TRBD1 (6 bases). Germline V gene lookup returns CDR1 LNHDA and CDR2 SQIVND (reference sequence). The CDR3 loop spans 14 amino acids. Trimming shortened V by 7 bases and J by 7 bases, and 17 bases separated the two germline ends.